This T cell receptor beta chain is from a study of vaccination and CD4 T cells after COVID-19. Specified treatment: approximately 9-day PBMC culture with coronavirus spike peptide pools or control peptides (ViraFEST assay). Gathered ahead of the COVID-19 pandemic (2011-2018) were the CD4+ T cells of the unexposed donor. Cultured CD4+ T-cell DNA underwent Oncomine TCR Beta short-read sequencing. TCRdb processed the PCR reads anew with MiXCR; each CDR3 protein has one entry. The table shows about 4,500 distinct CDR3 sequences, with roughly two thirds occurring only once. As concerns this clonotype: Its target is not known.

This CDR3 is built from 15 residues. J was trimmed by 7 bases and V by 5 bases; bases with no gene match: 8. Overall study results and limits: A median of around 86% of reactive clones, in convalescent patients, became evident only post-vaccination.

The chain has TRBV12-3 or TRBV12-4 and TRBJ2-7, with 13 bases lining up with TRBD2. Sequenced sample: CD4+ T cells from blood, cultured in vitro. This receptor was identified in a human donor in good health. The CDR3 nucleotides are TGTGCCAGCAGTCCAGGGACTAGCGGGATACTTGAGCAGTACTTC. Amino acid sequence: CASSPGTSGILEQYF.